This T cell receptor beta chain was sequenced for a study of human T cells and chemical hapten exposure. The overall study: In the roughly 25-week study, patients were dosed weekly with diphenylcyclopropenone on the scalp throughout. Patch tests delivered 0.01% DPC to the upper back and were evaluated at 6 days. Whole-study findings and limits: Significantly more large CDR3 similarity clusters were formed by expanded TCRs than by controls. TCRs at a frequency above 1 in 1000 stayed unchanged with DPC sensitization.

This clonotype was detected many times. What it recognizes is unknown. TCRdb processed the RACE reads anew with MiXCR; each CDR3 protein has one entry. The data contain roughly 120,000 distinct CDR3 sequences, roughly 10% of them singletons. Time point reported: patch test 2, 6 weeks after DPC sensitization. Treatment of the sample: therapeutic diphenylcyclopropenone sensitization with weekly scalp DPC. The sequenced sample was whole blood, obtained in connection with sensitization to the hapten diphenylcyclopropenone (DPC). The TCR was taken from a woman aged 40 to 49 with alopecia areata. Some clones in this sample may be carry-over from other donors' samples.

CDR3 protein: CASSQDRSATDTQYF. The CDR3 DNA reads TGCGCCAGCAGCCAAGATAGGTCCGCCACAGATACGCAGTATTTT. The chain couples TRBV4-3 to TRBJ2-3; D ambiguous. CDR1 is LGHNA and CDR2 is YSLEER in the germline V gene. This CDR3 has 15 amino acids. V lost 0 bases, J lost 2 bases, and 9 bases lay in between.